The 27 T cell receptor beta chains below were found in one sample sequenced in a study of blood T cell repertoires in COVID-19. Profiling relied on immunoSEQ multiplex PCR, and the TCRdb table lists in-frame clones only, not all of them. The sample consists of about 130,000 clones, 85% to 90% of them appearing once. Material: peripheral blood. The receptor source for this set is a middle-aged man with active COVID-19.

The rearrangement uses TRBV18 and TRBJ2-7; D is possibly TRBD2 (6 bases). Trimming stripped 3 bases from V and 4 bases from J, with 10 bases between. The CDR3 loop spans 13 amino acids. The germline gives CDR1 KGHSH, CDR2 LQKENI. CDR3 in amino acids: CASSPDGGYEQYF. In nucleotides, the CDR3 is TGTGCCAGCTCACCGGACGGGGGATACGAGCAGTACTTC.

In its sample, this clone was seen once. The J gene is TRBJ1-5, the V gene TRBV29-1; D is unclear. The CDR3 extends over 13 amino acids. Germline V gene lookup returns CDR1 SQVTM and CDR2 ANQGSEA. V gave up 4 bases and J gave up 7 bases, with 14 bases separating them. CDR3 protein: CSVVDYAGQPQHF. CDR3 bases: TGCAGCGTTGTCGACTACGCCGGGCAGCCCCAGCATTTT.

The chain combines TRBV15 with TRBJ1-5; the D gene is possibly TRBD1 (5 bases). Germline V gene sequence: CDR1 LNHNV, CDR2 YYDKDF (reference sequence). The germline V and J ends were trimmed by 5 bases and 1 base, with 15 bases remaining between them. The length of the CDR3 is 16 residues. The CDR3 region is CATSQGVGLSNQPQHF. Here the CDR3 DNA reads TGTGCCACCAGCCAAGGGGTGGGGTTGAGCAATCAGCCCCAGCATTTT.

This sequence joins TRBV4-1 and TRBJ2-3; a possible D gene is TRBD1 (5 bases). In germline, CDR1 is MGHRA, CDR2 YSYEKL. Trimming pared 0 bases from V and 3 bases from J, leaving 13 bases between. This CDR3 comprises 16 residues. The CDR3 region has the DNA TGCGCCAGCAGCCAAGAGGCCAGGGCGATGACAGATACGCAGTATTTT. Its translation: CASSQEARAMTDTQYF.

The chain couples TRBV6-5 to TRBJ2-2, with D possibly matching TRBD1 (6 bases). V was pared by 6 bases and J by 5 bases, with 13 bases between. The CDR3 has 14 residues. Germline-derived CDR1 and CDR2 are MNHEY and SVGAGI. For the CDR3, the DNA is TGTGCCAGCAGACAGGGAGATATAACCGGGGAGCTGTTTTTT. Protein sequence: CASRQGDITGELFF.

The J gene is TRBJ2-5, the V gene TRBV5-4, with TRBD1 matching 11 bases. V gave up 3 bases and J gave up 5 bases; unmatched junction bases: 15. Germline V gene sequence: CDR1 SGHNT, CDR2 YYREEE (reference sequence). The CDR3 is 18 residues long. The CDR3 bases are TGTGCCAGCAGCTCTGAGTCCCTTGGACAGGGGGCGAGGGAGACCCAGTACTTC. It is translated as CASSSESLGQGARETQYF.

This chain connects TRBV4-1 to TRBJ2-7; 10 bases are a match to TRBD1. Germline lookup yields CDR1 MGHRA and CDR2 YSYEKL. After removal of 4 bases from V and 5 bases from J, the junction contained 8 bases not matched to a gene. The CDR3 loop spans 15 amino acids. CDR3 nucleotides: TGCGCCAGCAGCCCTTTCGGGACAGGGGCCAACGAGCAGTACTTC. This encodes CASSPFGTGANEQYF.

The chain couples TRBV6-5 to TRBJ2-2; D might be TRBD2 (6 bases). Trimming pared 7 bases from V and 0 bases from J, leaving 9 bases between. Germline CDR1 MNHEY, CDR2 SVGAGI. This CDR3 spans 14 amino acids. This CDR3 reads CASKRESNTGELFF. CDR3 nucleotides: TGTGCCAGCAAACGGGAGTCGAACACCGGGGAGCTGTTTTTT.

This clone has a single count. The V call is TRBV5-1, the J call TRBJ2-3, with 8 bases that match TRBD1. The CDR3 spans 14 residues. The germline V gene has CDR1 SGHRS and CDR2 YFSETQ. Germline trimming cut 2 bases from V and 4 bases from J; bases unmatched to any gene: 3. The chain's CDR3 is CASSLGQGPDTQYF. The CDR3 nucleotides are TGCGCCAGCAGCTTAGGACAGGGACCAGATACGCAGTATTTT.

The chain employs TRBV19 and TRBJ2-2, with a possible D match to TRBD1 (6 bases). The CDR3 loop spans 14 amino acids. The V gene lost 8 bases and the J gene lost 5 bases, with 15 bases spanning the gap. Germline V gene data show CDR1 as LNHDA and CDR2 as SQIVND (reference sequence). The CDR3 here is CASSWQGKTGELFF. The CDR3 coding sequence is TGTGCCAGTTCGTGGCAGGGGAAGACCGGGGAGCTGTTTTTT.

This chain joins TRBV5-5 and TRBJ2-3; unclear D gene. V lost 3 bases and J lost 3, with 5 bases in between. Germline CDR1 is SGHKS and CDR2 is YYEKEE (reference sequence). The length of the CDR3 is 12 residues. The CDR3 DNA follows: TGTGCCAGCAGCTCCCCGACAGATACGCAGTATTTT. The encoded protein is CASSSPTDTQYF.

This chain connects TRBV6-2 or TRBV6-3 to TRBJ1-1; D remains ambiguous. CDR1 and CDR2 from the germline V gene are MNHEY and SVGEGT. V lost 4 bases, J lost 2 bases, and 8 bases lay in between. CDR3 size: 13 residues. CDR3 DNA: TGTGCCAGCAGTTTCCTGGCCAACACTGAAGCTTTCTTT. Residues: CASSFLANTEAFF.

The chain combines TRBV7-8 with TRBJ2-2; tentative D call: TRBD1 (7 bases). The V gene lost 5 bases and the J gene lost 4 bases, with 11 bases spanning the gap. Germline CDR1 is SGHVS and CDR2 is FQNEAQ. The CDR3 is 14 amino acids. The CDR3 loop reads CASSAGQITGELFF. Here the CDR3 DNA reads TGTGCCAGCAGCGCGGGACAGATCACCGGGGAGCTGTTTTTT.

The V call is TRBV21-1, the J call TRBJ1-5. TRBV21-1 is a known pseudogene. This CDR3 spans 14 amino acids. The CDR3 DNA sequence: TGTGCCAGCAGACTTTCGAGATACAATCAGCCCCAGCATTTT. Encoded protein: CASRLSRYNQPQHF.

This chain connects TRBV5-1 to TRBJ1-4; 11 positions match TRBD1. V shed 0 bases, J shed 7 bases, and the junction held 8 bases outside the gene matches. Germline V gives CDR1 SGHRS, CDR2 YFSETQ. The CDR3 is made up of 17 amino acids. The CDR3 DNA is TGCGCCAGCAGCTTGGAAGGCGGACAGGGGGCGGGTGAAAAACTGTTTTTT. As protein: CASSLEGGQGAGEKLFF.

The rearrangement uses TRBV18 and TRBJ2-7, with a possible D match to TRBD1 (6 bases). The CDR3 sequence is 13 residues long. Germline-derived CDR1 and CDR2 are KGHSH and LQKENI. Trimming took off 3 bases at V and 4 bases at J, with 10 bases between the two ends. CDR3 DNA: TGTGCCAGCTCACCCGGGACAACTTACGAGCAGTACTTC. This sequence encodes CASSPGTTYEQYF.

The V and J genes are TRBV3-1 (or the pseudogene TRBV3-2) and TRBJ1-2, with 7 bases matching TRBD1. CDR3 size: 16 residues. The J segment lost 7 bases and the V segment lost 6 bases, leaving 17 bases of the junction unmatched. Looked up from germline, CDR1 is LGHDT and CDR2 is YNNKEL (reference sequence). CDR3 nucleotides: TGTGCCAGCAGACCCCCAGGGAGGACAGGAGAAGGTGGCTACACCTTC. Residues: CASRPPGRTGEGGYTF.

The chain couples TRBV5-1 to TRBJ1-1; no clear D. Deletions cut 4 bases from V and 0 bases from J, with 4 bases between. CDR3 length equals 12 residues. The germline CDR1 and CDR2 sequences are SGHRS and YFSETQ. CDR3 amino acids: CASSGVNTEAFF. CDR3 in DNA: TGCGCCAGCAGCGGAGTGAACACTGAAGCTTTCTTT.

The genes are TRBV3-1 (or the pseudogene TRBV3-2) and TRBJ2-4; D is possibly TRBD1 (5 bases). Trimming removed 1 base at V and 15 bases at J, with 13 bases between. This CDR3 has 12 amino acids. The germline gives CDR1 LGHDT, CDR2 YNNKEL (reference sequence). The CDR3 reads CASSQAKRGWYF. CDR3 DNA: TGTGCCAGCAGCCAAGCGAAAAGGGGTTGGTACTTC.

The CDR3 bases are TGTGCCAGCAACAGGGGGATGGAGAATGAGCAGTTCTTC. This gives the protein CASNRGMENEQFF. The genes are TRBV4-2 and TRBJ2-1; TRBD1 agrees at 8 bases. V trimming: 7 bases; J trimming: 7 bases; junction bases outside the gene matches: 6. This CDR3 has 13 amino acids. Germline V gene data show CDR1 as LGHNA and CDR2 as YNFKEQ.

CDR3 region: CASSQFRRGRSETQYF. CDR3 nucleotides: TGTGCCAGCAGCCAATTCCGCAGGGGGCGTTCGGAGACCCAGTACTTC. This sequence joins TRBV3-1 (or the pseudogene TRBV3-2) and TRBJ2-5; 8 bases are shared with TRBD1. After removal of 2 bases from V and 5 bases from J, the junction contained 10 bases not matched to a gene. Germline CDR1 LGHDT, CDR2 YNNKEL (reference sequence). This CDR3 contains 16 residues.

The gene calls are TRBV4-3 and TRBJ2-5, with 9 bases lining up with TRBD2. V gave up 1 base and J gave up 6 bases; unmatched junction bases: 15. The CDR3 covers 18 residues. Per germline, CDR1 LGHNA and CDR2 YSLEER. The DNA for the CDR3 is TGCGCCAGCAGCCAAGTTGGGGGCTGTGGCGGGGGGGCGAAGACCCAGTACTTC. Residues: CASSQVGGCGGGAKTQYF.

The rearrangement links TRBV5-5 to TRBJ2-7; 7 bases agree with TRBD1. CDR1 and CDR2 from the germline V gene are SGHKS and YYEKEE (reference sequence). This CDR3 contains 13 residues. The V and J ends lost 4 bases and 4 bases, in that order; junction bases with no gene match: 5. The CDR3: CASSLGTDYEQYF. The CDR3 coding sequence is TGTGCCAGCAGCCTGGGGACAGATTACGAGCAGTACTTC.

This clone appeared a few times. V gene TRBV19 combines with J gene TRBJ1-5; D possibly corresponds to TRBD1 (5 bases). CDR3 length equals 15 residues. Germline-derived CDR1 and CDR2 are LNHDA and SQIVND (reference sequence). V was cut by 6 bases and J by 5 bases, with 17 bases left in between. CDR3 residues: CASRPWGGGDQPQHF. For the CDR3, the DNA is TGTGCCAGTAGACCATGGGGCGGGGGGGATCAGCCCCAGCATTTT.

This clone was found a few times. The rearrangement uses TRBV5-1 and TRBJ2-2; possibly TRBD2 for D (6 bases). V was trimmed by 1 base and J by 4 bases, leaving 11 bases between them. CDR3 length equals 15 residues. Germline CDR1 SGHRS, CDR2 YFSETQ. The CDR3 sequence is CASSLNGGSTGELFF. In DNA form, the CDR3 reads TGCGCCAGCAGCTTGAACGGGGGAAGCACCGGGGAGCTGTTTTTT.

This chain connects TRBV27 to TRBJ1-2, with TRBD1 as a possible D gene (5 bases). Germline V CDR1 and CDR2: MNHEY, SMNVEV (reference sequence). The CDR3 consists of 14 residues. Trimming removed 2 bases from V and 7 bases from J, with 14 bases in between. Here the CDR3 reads CASSLTAGWGGYTF. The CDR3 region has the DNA TGTGCCAGCAGTTTAACCGCAGGGTGGGGTGGCTACACCTTC.

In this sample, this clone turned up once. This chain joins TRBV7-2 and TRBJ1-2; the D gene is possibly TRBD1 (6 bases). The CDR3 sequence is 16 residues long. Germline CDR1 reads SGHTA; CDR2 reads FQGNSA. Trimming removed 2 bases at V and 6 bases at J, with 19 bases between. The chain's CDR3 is CASSLSVSGGQDGYTF. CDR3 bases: TGTGCCAGCAGCTTATCTGTCTCGGGGGGGCAAGATGGCTACACCTTC. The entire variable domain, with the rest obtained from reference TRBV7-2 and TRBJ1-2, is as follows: GAGVSQSPSNKVTEKGKDVELRCDPISGHTALYWYRQSLGQGLEFLIYFQGNSAPDKSGLPSDRFSAERTGGSVSTLTIQRTQQEDSAVYLCASSLSVSGGQDGYTFGSGTRLTVV.